One sample yielded the 30 T cell receptor beta chains listed below, sequenced in a study of PD-L1 blockade in urothelial cancer. TCRdb keeps only in-frame clones here, not all; method: immunoSEQ multiplex PCR. The sample records about 50,000 clones, about four fifths being singletons. Time point reported: pretreatment peripheral blood. Sequences were derived from PBMCs, sampled around atezolizumab (anti-PD-L1) treatment. These receptors all come from a man between 65 and 85 years old with urothelial cancer.

The V and J genes are TRBV19 and TRBJ2-3, with TRBD1 matching 7 bases. J was trimmed by 2 bases and V by 5 bases; bases with no gene match: 4. The length of the CDR3 is 14 residues. The germline V gene encodes CDR1 LNHDA and CDR2 SQIVND (reference sequence). The CDR3 reads CASSFTGDTDTQYF. In DNA form, the CDR3 reads TGTGCCAGTAGTTTTACAGGGGACACAGATACGCAGTATTTT.

This clone was counted once. The rearrangement uses TRBV19 and TRBJ1-5; D unresolved. The germline CDR1 and CDR2 sequences are LNHDA and SQIVND (reference sequence). The CDR3 runs to 14 residues. V lost 3 bases and J lost 4, with 10 bases in between. CDR3 residues: CASSIGSGNQPQHF. DNA of the CDR3: TGTGCCAGTAGTATCGGGAGTGGAAATCAGCCCCAGCATTTT.

There are a few counts of this clone. The chain uses TRBV18 and TRBJ2-7; 12 nucleotides agree with TRBD2. CDR1 KGHSH and CDR2 LQKENI come from the germline V gene. This CDR3 is 17 amino acids long. V lost 3 bases and J lost 0; bases outside the gene matches: 6. The CDR3: CASSPGTSGSSSYEQYF. For the CDR3, the DNA is TGTGCCAGCTCACCCGGGACTAGCGGGTCGAGCTCCTACGAGCAGTACTTC.

This chain uses TRBV28 with TRBJ1-1; no firm D call. The CDR3 sequence is 16 residues long. CDR1 MDHEN and CDR2 SYDVKM come from the germline V gene. Trimming removed 3 bases from V and 6 bases from J, with 20 bases in between. The CDR3 bases are TGTGCCAGCAGTTTGGGCGTGGCCTCGAGCAACCCTGAAGCTTTCTTT. It specifies CASSLGVASSNPEAFF.

CDR3 amino acids: CASSFRQRIGVLNGYTF. CDR3 bases: TGTGCCAGCAGTTTTAGACAGAGGATAGGGGTCCTTAATGGCTACACCTTC. The chain employs TRBV27 and TRBJ1-2, with D possibly matching TRBD1 (5 bases). This CDR3 is 17 amino acids long. The V gene's germline CDR1 is MNHEY and CDR2 SMNVEV (reference sequence). V shed 3 bases and J shed 6 bases, with 23 bases lying between them.

The chain carries TRBV4-1 and TRBJ2-2; 7 positions match TRBD1. Per germline, CDR1 MGHRA and CDR2 YSYEKL. The CDR3 has 14 amino acids. The trim removed 5 bases at V and 5 bases at J, leaving 5 bases unmatched. The CDR3 DNA reads as TGCGCCAGCAGCGACAGGGAAGGAACCGGGGAGCTGTTTTTT. It yields the protein CASSDREGTGELFF.

V and J are TRBV5-1 and TRBJ2-3, with 12 bases aligning to TRBD1. J gave up 0 bases and V 5 bases, and 10 bases lay outside the gene matches. The length of the CDR3 is 18 residues. Germline values: CDR1 SGHRS, CDR2 YFSETQ. CDR3 loop: CASRFSLGTGGSTDTQYF. In nucleotides, the CDR3 is TGCGCCAGCAGGTTCTCCCTCGGGACAGGGGGCAGCACAGATACGCAGTATTTT.

The rearrangement links TRBV6-6 to TRBJ2-1, with TRBD2 matching 11 bases. V dropped 8 bases and J dropped 10; count of bases not matched to a gene: 7. The CDR3 length is 13 residues. The germline CDR1 and CDR2 sequences are MNHNY and SVGAGI (reference sequence). This chain's CDR3 is CASVLAGGWEQFF. The CDR3 nucleotides read TGTGCCAGCGTGTTAGCGGGGGGGTGGGAGCAGTTCTTC.

The chain employs TRBV2 and TRBJ2-7; tentative D call: TRBD1 (6 bases). CDR1 and CDR2 from the germline V gene are SNHLY and FYNNEI. The V end was cut by 3 bases, the J end by 2 bases, with 17 bases between. The length of the CDR3 is 16 residues. As DNA, the CDR3 is TGTGCCAGCAGTGAGCTCAGGGGCCGGGGCACCTACGAGCAGTACTTC. It yields the protein CASSELRGRGTYEQYF.

J is TRBJ2-1 and V is TRBV5-6, with a weak D call TRBD2 (5 bases). Germline V lookup: CDR1 SGHDT, CDR2 YYEEEE. Trimming shortened V by 0 bases and J by 4 bases, and 14 bases separated the two germline ends. The CDR3 is 16 residues long. The CDR3 DNA reads TGTGCCAGCAGCTTGGCAGCGAGGGCCGGTTACAATGAGCAGTTCTTC. This translates into CASSLAARAGYNEQFF. The full variable domain, in which reference TRBV5-6 and TRBJ2-1 provide the parts outside the CDR3, is DAGVTQSPTHLIKTRGQQVTLRCSPKSGHDTVSWYQQALGQGPQFIFQYYEEEERQRGNFPDRFSGHQFPNYSSELNVNALLLGDSALYLCASSLAARAGYNEQFFGPGTRLTVL.

This chain connects TRBV6-4 to TRBJ2-7; 12 bases match TRBD2. The germline V gene has CDR1 MRHNA and CDR2 SNTAGT. J lost 6 bases, V lost 6 bases, and 6 bases had no gene match. This CDR3 region has 14 residues. In DNA, the CDR3 is TGTGCCAGCAGCAGACTAGCGGGAGAGGTCGAGCAGTACTTC. This sequence encodes CASSRLAGEVEQYF.

The chain carries TRBV4-2 and TRBJ2-2; 9 nucleotides line up with TRBD2. The CDR3 consists of 15 residues. Germline V gene lookup returns CDR1 LGHNA and CDR2 YNFKEQ. Trimming cost V 6 bases and J 7 bases; bases outside gene matches: 9. The CDR3 DNA reads TGTGCCAGCAGTCTTAGCGGGAGTGTAGGCGGGGAGCTGTTTTTT. This codes for CASSLSGSVGGELFF.

The chain combines TRBV28 with TRBJ2-7; D not certain. The germline V gene has CDR1 MDHEN and CDR2 SYDVKM. The CDR3 is 13 residues long. The germline V and J ends were trimmed by 3 bases and 0 bases, with 6 bases remaining between them. The CDR3 nucleotides are TGTGCCAGCAGTTTTAGCAACTCCTACGAGCAGTACTTC. Protein: CASSFSNSYEQYF. The full variable domain, rest sourced from reference TRBV28 and TRBJ2-7, is DVKVTQSSRYLVKRTGEKVFLECVQDMDHENMFWYRQDPGLGLRLIYFSYDVKMKEKGDIPEGYSVSREKKERFSLILESASTNQTSMYLCASSFSNSYEQYFGPGTRLTVT.

J is TRBJ1-2 and V is TRBV18; possibly TRBD1 for D (5 bases). The CDR3 length is 17 residues. Germline values: CDR1 KGHSH, CDR2 LQKENI. Deletions cut 1 base from V and 8 bases from J, with 23 bases between. The CDR3 DNA sequence: TGTGCCAGCTCACCACTGTTAGACAGCGTCCCTGAGACGGGCTACACCTTC. As protein: CASSPLLDSVPETGYTF.

A single count supports this clone. The chain combines TRBV11-3 with TRBJ2-3, with D unresolved. The CDR3 sequence is 13 residues long. The germline CDR1 and CDR2 sequences are SGHNT and YENEEA. Trimming cost V 2 bases and J 2 bases, with 5 bases left between them. Here the CDR3 DNA reads TGTGCCAGCAGCTTATTCATCACAGATACGCAGTATTTT. It translates to CASSLFITDTQYF.

The CDR3 here is CASSPGLAGGREQFF. CDR3 in DNA: TGTGCCAGCAGTCCGGGACTAGCGGGAGGCCGTGAGCAGTTCTTC. The chain employs TRBV28 and TRBJ2-1; 15 nucleotides agree with TRBD2. CDR3 length: 15 amino acids. CDR1 is MDHEN, CDR2 SYDVKM, per germline. Unmatched junction bases numbered 5, after V lost 5 bases and J lost 9 bases. The variable domain in full, completed from reference TRBV28 and TRBJ2-1, reads DVKVTQSSRYLVKRTGEKVFLECVQDMDHENMFWYRQDPGLGLRLIYFSYDVKMKEKGDIPEGYSVSREKKERFSLILESASTNQTSMYLCASSPGLAGGREQFFGPGTRLTVL.

This clone was seen many times. The chain is built from TRBV11-1 and TRBJ1-1; unclear D gene. Germline V gene lookup returns CDR1 SGHAT and CDR2 FQDESV (reference sequence). V was cut by 2 bases and J by 1 base, with 17 bases left in between. The CDR3 runs to 17 residues. The CDR3 protein is CASSLLRLDNPNTEAFF. The CDR3 DNA reads as TGTGCCAGCAGCTTACTCCGCCTTGACAACCCGAACACTGAAGCTTTCTTT. Complete variable domain (other parts from reference TRBV11-1 and TRBJ1-1): EAEVAQSPRYKITEKSQAVAFWCDPISGHATLYWYRQILGQGPELLVQFQDESVVDDSQLPKDRFSAERLKGVDSTLKIQPAELGDSAMYLCASSLLRLDNPNTEAFFGQGTRLTVV.

This clone appeared a few times. In DNA, the CDR3 is TGTGCCATCAGTGAATACAGTCCTAGCACAGATACGCAGTATTTT. Its protein is CAISEYSPSTDTQYF. This rearrangement joins TRBV10-3 to TRBJ2-3; unclear D gene. The CDR3 consists of 15 residues. Germline CDR1 ENHRY, CDR2 SYGVKD. The V gene lost 3 bases and the J gene lost 0 bases, with 10 bases spanning the gap.

This clone was recorded once. V gene TRBV5-1 combines with J gene TRBJ2-2; TRBD2 matches at 8 bases. Trimming cost V 1 base and J 1 base; bases outside gene matches: 0. The CDR3 totals 15 residues. Germline CDR1 SGHRS, CDR2 YFSETQ. The CDR3 loop is CASSLLAGNTGELFF. The CDR3 region has the DNA TGCGCCAGCAGCTTGCTAGCGGGGAACACCGGGGAGCTGTTTTTT.

The chain combines TRBV5-1 with TRBJ2-7; 12 bases align to TRBD2. Germline V gene data show CDR1 as SGHRS and CDR2 as YFSETQ. The CDR3 length is 14 residues. J lost 1 base, V lost 7 bases, and 3 bases had no gene match. CDR3 in amino acids: CASALAGGSYEQYF. The CDR3 DNA sequence: TGCGCCAGCGCCCTAGCGGGAGGGTCCTACGAGCAGTACTTC. The full variable domain, completed using reference TRBV5-1 and TRBJ2-7, is KAGVTQTPRYLIKTRGQQVTLSCSPISGHRSVSWYQQTPGQGLQFLFEYFSETQRNKGNFPGRFSGRQFSNSRSEMNVSTLELGDSALYLCASALAGGSYEQYFGPGTRLTVT.

This clone was counted ten times or more. The J gene is TRBJ1-2, the V gene TRBV6-1; TRBD1 matches at 8 bases. J gave up 4 bases and V 2 bases, and 3 bases lay outside the gene matches. The CDR3 has 14 amino acids. From germline, CDR1 is MNHNS and CDR2 SASEGT. The chain's CDR3 is CASSEQGATYGYTF. As DNA, the CDR3 is TGTGCCAGCAGTGAACAGGGGGCTACCTATGGCTACACCTTC.

This clone was seen a few times. V and J are TRBV5-5 and TRBJ2-5, with 10 bases matching TRBD1. CDR1 is SGHKS, CDR2 YYEKEE, per germline (reference sequence). The CDR3 is made up of 14 amino acids. V trimming: 4 bases; J trimming: 5 bases; junction bases outside the gene matches: 5. This CDR3 reads CASSQTGGWETQYF. The CDR3 DNA reads as TGTGCCAGCAGCCAGACAGGGGGCTGGGAGACCCAGTACTTC.

The chain combines TRBV19 with TRBJ1-2; D is unclear. This CDR3 is 14 amino acids long. Germline V gives CDR1 LNHDA, CDR2 SQIVND (reference sequence). The ends were cut back, 3 bases at V and 3 bases at J, with 11 bases in the middle. CDR3 DNA sequence: TGTGCCAGTAGTATGTTTCAGGTTGACTATGGCTACACCTTC. Translating gives CASSMFQVDYGYTF.

As regards this clone: At one end, the junction sequence differs from germline, possibly due to a read error. This chain links TRBV10-1 with TRBJ2-5; 7 bases are shared with TRBD1. The CDR3 sequence is 15 residues long. CDR1 is WNHNN, CDR2 SYGVQD, per germline (reference sequence). The CDR3 is CASSPSSGGQQKIHF. In DNA form, the CDR3 reads TGCGCCAGCAGCCCTTCTTCAGGGGGACAACAAAAAATCCACTTC.

The J gene is TRBJ1-4, the V gene TRBV6-1; unclear D gene. CDR1 and CDR2 from the germline V gene are MNHNS and SASEGT. The CDR3 is 13 residues long. V lost 6 bases and J 4 bases, leaving 9 bases between the germline ends. In DNA form, the CDR3 reads TGTGCCAGCAGCGTCGACTTTAATGAAAAACTGTTTTTT. It is translated as CASSVDFNEKLFF.

The rearrangement links TRBV5-5 to TRBJ2-3, with a possible D match to TRBD2 (6 bases). The ends were cut back, 4 bases at V and 4 bases at J, with 13 bases in the middle. Germline lookup yields CDR1 SGHKS and CDR2 YYEKEE (reference sequence). The CDR3 loop spans 14 amino acids. The CDR3 here is CASSATGRSDTQYF. The CDR3 DNA reads as TGTGCCAGCAGCGCGACCGGGAGATCAGATACGCAGTATTTT.

J is TRBJ2-7 and V is TRBV4-2; D unresolved. There are 17 residues in the CDR3. Trimming took off 4 bases at V and 3 bases at J, with 22 bases between the two ends. Germline assignment: CDR1 LGHNA and CDR2 YNFKEQ. The CDR3 here is CASSLIPAVGRLYEQYF. The CDR3 DNA reads TGTGCCAGCAGCCTTATCCCCGCGGTCGGTAGGCTCTACGAGCAGTACTTC.

The V gene is TRBV6-6, the J gene TRBJ2-7; 7 bases align to TRBD1. This CDR3 contains 13 residues. V dropped 8 bases and J dropped 3; count of bases not matched to a gene: 7. Germline loops: CDR1 MNHNY, CDR2 SVGAGI (reference sequence). The CDR3 region has the DNA TGTGCCAGCGGCCGAGACAGGGTCTACGAGCAGTACTTC. It encodes CASGRDRVYEQYF.

The chain carries TRBV9 and TRBJ2-3; 7 positions match TRBD1. CDR3 length equals 15 residues. V dropped 4 bases and J dropped 2; count of bases not matched to a gene: 7. The germline V gene has CDR1 SGDLS and CDR2 YYNGEE. CDR3 amino acids: CASSRDSGNTDTQYF. The CDR3 DNA reads as TGTGCCAGCAGCCGGGACAGCGGCAACACAGATACGCAGTATTTT.

The J gene is TRBJ2-3, the V gene TRBV5-4; 11 bases fit TRBD2. This CDR3 has 17 residues. Losses at the gene ends were 4 bases for V and 1 base for J; bases not matched to a gene: 8. Germline V gene sequence: CDR1 SGHNT, CDR2 YYREEE (reference sequence). CDR3 sequence reads: CASSVGLAVFGTDTQYF. The CDR3 DNA sequence: TGTGCCAGCAGCGTGGGACTAGCGGTTTTCGGCACAGATACGCAGTATTTT. The full variable domain, its missing parts supplied by reference TRBV5-4 and TRBJ2-3, is ETGVTQSPTHLIKTRGQQVTLRCSSQSGHNTVSWYQQALGQGPQFIFQYYREEENGRGNFPPRFSGLQFPNYSSELNVNALELDDSALYLCASSVGLAVFGTDTQYFGPGTRLTVL.